This T cell receptor (beta chain) emerged from a study of OX40 agonist ivuxolimab in advanced cancers. Study information: Approximately 41% of patients had received prior checkpoint inhibitor therapy.

The count of this clone is one. Libraries were prepared by immunoSEQ multiplex PCR; TCRdb keeps only in-frame clonotypes and omits some of them. The data contain 95,000 to 150,000 clones, over 85% of them singletons. The CDR3 covers 11 residues. Trimming took 1 base from V and 8 from J, leaving 9 bases between them. CDR1 and CDR2 from the germline V gene are DFQATT and SNEGSKA (reference sequence). The material sequenced was CD4+ or CD8+ T cells sorted from blood, taken in a trial of the OX40 agonist ivuxolimab. The J gene is TRBJ2-7, the V gene TRBV20-1; D possibly uses TRBD1 or TRBD2 (5 bases each). The sequence derives from an adult with an advanced solid tumor such as melanoma, head and neck, liver or kidney cancer. The CDR3 DNA is TGCAGTGCTAGAGGGGGGACGCAGCAGTACTTC. It translates to CSARGGTQQYF.